This entry lists 9 T cell receptor beta chains sequenced from one sample in a study of blood T cells in healthy people across ages. Sample-barcoded 5' priming and a J-beta primer mix drove a second PCR of roughly 7 to 11 cycles. TCRdb processed the 5' RACE reads anew with MiXCR; each CDR3 protein has one entry. The repertoire holds some 860,000 distinct CDR3 sequences, with about 61% as singletons. Sequenced sample: blood. Receptors were obtained from a man aged 40-49 years in good health.

The chain links TRBV5-1 to TRBJ2-3, with TRBD1 identical over 7 bases. This CDR3 has 15 residues. J lost 2 bases, V lost 2 bases, and 5 bases had no gene match. CDR1 and CDR2 from the germline V gene are SGHRS and YFSETQ. As DNA, the CDR3 is TGCGCCAGCAGCTTACGGGACAGAACCACAGATACGCAGTATTTT. The encoded protein is CASSLRDRTTDTQYF. Variable domain in full (rest from reference TRBV5-1 and TRBJ2-3): KAGVTQTPRYLIKTRGQQVTLSCSPISGHRSVSWYQQTPGQGLQFLFEYFSETQRNKGNFPGRFSGRQFSNSRSEMNVSTLELGDSALYLCASSLRDRTTDTQYFGPGTRLTVL.

About this clonotype: A junction boundary mismatches the germline segment, possibly from a read error. The chain has TRBV7-2 and TRBJ2-7, with 7 bases that match TRBD2. CDR3 length: 16 residues. In germline, CDR1 is SGHTA, CDR2 FQGNSA. CDR3 DNA: TGTGCCAGCAGCTTAGCTAGATTGACTAGCTCCGACGAGCAGTACTTC. Its translation: CASSLARLTSSDEQYF.

The rearrangement links TRBV5-1 to TRBJ2-1, with 9 nucleotides matching TRBD1. CDR1 is SGHRS, CDR2 YFSETQ, per germline. Trimming took 5 bases from V and 2 from J; bases not matched to a gene: 2. This CDR3 region has 14 residues. The CDR3 DNA reads as TGCGCCAGCAGGCGGGACAGGGCCTACAATGAGCAGTTCTTC. Its protein product is CASRRDRAYNEQFF.

The V call is TRBV6-2 or TRBV6-3, the J call TRBJ2-1; the D is unclear. The ends were cut back, 10 bases at V and 4 bases at J, with 8 bases in the middle. Germline V gene data show CDR1 as MNHEY and CDR2 as SVGEGT. The CDR3 sequence is 11 residues long. CDR3 region: CATGLYNEQFF. The CDR3 DNA sequence: TGTGCCACCGGGCTGTACAATGAGCAGTTCTTC.

The rearrangement uses TRBV10-3 and TRBJ2-5, with D perhaps given as TRBD1 or TRBD2 (6 bases each). The CDR3 is made up of 15 amino acids. Germline lookup yields CDR1 ENHRY and CDR2 SYGVKD. V gave up 9 bases and J gave up 4 bases, with 21 bases separating them. CDR3 residues: CAILLDGGGGETQYF. As DNA, the CDR3 is TGTGCCATACTTCTTGACGGGGGCGGAGGAGAGACCCAGTACTTC.

V and J are TRBV6-2 or TRBV6-3 and TRBJ2-3, with TRBD2 matching over 9 bases. The CDR3 length is 15 residues. The germline CDR1 and CDR2 sequences are MNHEY and SVGEGT. The junction had 5 bases not matched to a gene; V was cut back by 6 bases and J by 1 base. CDR3 region: CASSPWTSGTDTQYF. The CDR3 region has the DNA TGTGCCAGCAGCCCTTGGACTAGCGGCACAGATACGCAGTATTTT.

The DNA of the CDR3 is TGTGCCAGCAGCTCCGGGACAGGGTACTCTGGCTACACCTTC. Translated, it gives CASSSGTGYSGYTF. The V and J genes are TRBV6-2 or TRBV6-3 and TRBJ1-2; 9 nucleotides agree with TRBD1. Unmatched junction bases numbered 9, after V lost 6 bases and J lost 7 bases. CDR3 size: 14 residues. CDR1 is MNHEY and CDR2 is SVGEGT in the germline V gene.

This clonotype was picked up a small number of times. The V call is TRBV15, the J call TRBJ2-3, with D perhaps TRBD2 (6 bases). Trimming cost V 0 bases and J 9 bases, with 19 bases left between them. The CDR3 has 16 amino acids. Germline CDR1 is LNHNV and CDR2 is YYDKDF (reference sequence). The CDR3: CATSRDLGVSGKTQYF. The CDR3 DNA sequence: TGTGCCACCAGCAGAGATCTAGGTGTTAGCGGAAAGACGCAGTATTTT.

This chain uses TRBV6-2 or TRBV6-3 with TRBJ2-1; D unclear. Trimming cost V 6 bases and J 3 bases, with 12 bases left between them. Germline CDR1 is MNHEY and CDR2 is SVGEGT. CDR3 length: 14 amino acids. CDR3 loop: CASSPYRHYNEQFF. The CDR3 DNA sequence: TGTGCCAGCAGCCCATATCGTCACTACAATGAGCAGTTCTTC.